The clone carrying this T cell receptor (beta chain) was observed a handful of times. Its antigen is as yet unknown. This record comes from a study of T-cell memory formation after mild COVID-19. Findings of the study overall: Those CD4+ clones that contracted were mainly in CM and EM (CD8+ ones in EMRA).

TCRdb recomputed calls from the 5' RACE reads with MiXCR, one row per CDR3 protein. Of under 300,000 distinct CDR3 sequences listed, roughly 10% were seen once; the top ten hold roughly a fifth. V was trimmed by 4 bases and J by 5 bases, leaving 16 bases between them. Per the germline V gene, CDR1 is SGHNT and CDR2 is YYREEE (reference sequence). There are 14 residues in the CDR3. The source is a young man who had mild COVID-19 (a few samples of this study predate the infection). Cell type and time point are not known. Sequencing was done on a sample of PBMCs or a T cell subset sorted from them (not recorded which). The rearrangement uses TRBV5-4 and TRBJ2-7; a weak D match, TRBD1 (6 bases). The CDR3 DNA sequence: TGTGCCAGCAGCGACACAGGGATTTGGCACGAGCAGTACTTC. This sequence encodes CASSDTGIWHEQYF.